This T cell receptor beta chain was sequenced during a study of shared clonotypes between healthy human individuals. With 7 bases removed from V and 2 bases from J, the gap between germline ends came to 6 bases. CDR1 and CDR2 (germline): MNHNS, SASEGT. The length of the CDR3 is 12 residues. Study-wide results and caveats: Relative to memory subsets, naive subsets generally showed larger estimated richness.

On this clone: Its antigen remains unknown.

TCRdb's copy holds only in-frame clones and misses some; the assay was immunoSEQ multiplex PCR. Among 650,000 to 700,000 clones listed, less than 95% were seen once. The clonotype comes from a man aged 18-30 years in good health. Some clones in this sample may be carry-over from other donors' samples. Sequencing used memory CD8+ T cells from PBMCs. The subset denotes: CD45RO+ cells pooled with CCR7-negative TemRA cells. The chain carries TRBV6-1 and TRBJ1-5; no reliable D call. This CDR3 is CASIQGNQPQHF. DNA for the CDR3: TGTGCCAGCATCCAGGGCAATCAGCCCCAGCATTTT.